Following are 29 T cell receptor beta chains from one sample sequenced in a study of blood T cell repertoires in COVID-19. Assay: immunoSEQ multiplex PCR; the TCRdb copy retains only in-frame clones and omits some. The top ten clones hold approximately 4.1% of a sample with 300,000 or so clones, just under 85% of them seen once. Sequenced material: peripheral blood. Every receptor here comes from a woman aged 45-59 years with active or convalescent COVID-19.

The genes are TRBV5-6 and TRBJ2-7, with 8 bases that match TRBD1. The CDR3 contains 16 residues. Germline trimming cut 4 bases from V and 5 bases from J; bases unmatched to any gene: 14. Per the germline V gene, CDR1 is SGHDT and CDR2 is YYEEEE. In DNA form, the CDR3 reads TGTGCCAGCAGCGAAGACAGGGGATTTTTCCCCGACGAGCAGTACTTC. The encoded protein is CASSEDRGFFPDEQYF.

The table lists this clone with a few counts. V gene TRBV5-6 combines with J gene TRBJ1-3; TRBD1 is a possible D gene (6 bases). This CDR3 has 15 amino acids. Germline CDR1 and CDR2: SGHDT and YYEEEE. Trimming left V 4 bases short and J 4 bases short, with 15 bases between. The DNA of the CDR3 is TGTGCCAGCAGCACCCCGGGGGGCCGAGGAAACACCATATATTTT. Amino acids: CASSTPGGRGNTIYF.

The rearrangement joins TRBV19 to TRBJ1-5, with D unclear. The CDR3 has 15 residues. The germline V gene has CDR1 LNHDA and CDR2 SQIVND (reference sequence). Deletions cut 1 base from V and 2 bases from J, with 9 bases between. CDR3 in amino acids: CASSIAGRGNQPQHF. DNA of the CDR3: TGTGCCAGTAGTATAGCCGGTAGAGGCAATCAGCCCCAGCATTTT.

The chain joins TRBV5-1 to TRBJ2-7; D might be TRBD2 (6 bases). The V and J ends lost 4 bases and 7 bases respectively, with 21 bases between them. Germline values: CDR1 SGHRS, CDR2 YFSETQ. The CDR3 extends over 15 amino acids. CDR3 sequence reads: CASSPGTRGFGEQYF. CDR3 DNA: TGCGCCAGCAGCCCCGGGACCCGGGGGTTTGGGGAGCAGTACTTC.

The chain joins TRBV19 to TRBJ2-5, with a weak D call TRBD1 (5 bases). Germline V gene lookup returns CDR1 LNHDA and CDR2 SQIVND (reference sequence). The CDR3 runs to 16 residues. V was trimmed by 7 bases and J by 2 bases, leaving 20 bases between them. The CDR3 region is CASKGKTAVTQETQYF. CDR3 nucleotides: TGTGCCAGTAAGGGCAAGACAGCCGTCACTCAAGAGACCCAGTACTTC.

The gene calls are TRBV7-9 and TRBJ1-2; 8 bases are a match to TRBD1. There are 13 residues in the CDR3. V was pared by 5 bases and J by 9 bases, with 8 bases of the junction left unmatched. Germline CDR1 reads SEHNR; CDR2 reads FQNEAQ (reference sequence). The CDR3 reads CASSLQGGRSYTF. CDR3 coding DNA: TGTGCCAGCAGCCTACAGGGGGGCCGGAGCTACACCTTC.

The chain is built from TRBV6-5 and TRBJ2-1; 13 positions agree with TRBD2. Per germline, CDR1 MNHEY and CDR2 SVGAGI. The CDR3 totals 16 residues. J lost 7 bases, V lost 4 bases, and 7 bases had no gene match. The CDR3 DNA reads as TGTGCCAGCAGTTTCAGGACTAGCGGGAGCTTTAATGAGCAGTTCTTC. It encodes CASSFRTSGSFNEQFF.

The genes are TRBV10-3 and TRBJ2-1, with 10 bases identical to TRBD2. Losses at the gene ends were 3 bases for V and 7 bases for J; bases not matched to a gene: 15. The CDR3 is made up of 18 amino acids. From germline, CDR1 is ENHRY and CDR2 SYGVKD. CDR3 protein: CAISERSGAGGHANEQFF. CDR3 DNA sequence: TGTGCCATCAGTGAACGGTCGGGAGCGGGAGGGCACGCGAATGAGCAGTTCTTC.

This clone was observed a few times. The V call is TRBV14, the J call TRBJ1-2, with 7 bases that match TRBD1. CDR3 length equals 16 residues. CDR1 SGHDN and CDR2 FVKESK come from the germline V gene. V shed 3 bases and J 6 bases; nucleotides not matched to a gene: 13. CDR3 bases: TGTGCCAGCAGCCATCTCCCAGGGGGACGAGGAGATGGCTACACCTTC. As protein: CASSHLPGGRGDGYTF.

This chain connects TRBV28 to TRBJ2-5; D unclear. Germline CDR1 is MDHEN and CDR2 is SYDVKM. The CDR3 length is 13 residues. V shed 7 bases and J shed 10 bases, with 19 bases lying between them. DNA of the CDR3: TGTGCCAGCACCACCGAGAGAGGATCCGACCAGTACTTC. Translation gives CASTTERGSDQYF.

The chain combines TRBV30 with TRBJ2-1; D not certain. Trimming pared 3 bases from V and 5 bases from J, leaving 11 bases between. The CDR3 spans 13 residues. The germline V gene encodes CDR1 GTSNPN and CDR2 SVGIG (reference sequence). CDR3 sequence: CAWRRVADNEQFF. CDR3 DNA sequence: TGTGCCTGGAGACGGGTGGCAGACAATGAGCAGTTCTTC.

This clone was seen just once. Other DNA sequences in the same sample also yield this CDR3. V and J are TRBV28 and TRBJ1-5, with D unclear. This CDR3 contains 16 residues. Germline V lookup: CDR1 MDHEN, CDR2 SYDVKM. Trimming left V 0 bases short and J 2 bases short, with 11 bases between. The CDR3 reads CASSLWVGGGNQPQHF. For the CDR3, the DNA is TGTGCCAGCAGTTTATGGGTGGGAGGTGGCAATCAGCCCCAGCATTTT.

The chain has TRBV7-2 and TRBJ1-6; no definite D call. Between the trimmed V and J ends, which lost 3 bases and 8 bases, there was a span of 8 bases. Germline lookup yields CDR1 SGHTA and CDR2 FQGNSA. The CDR3 has 13 residues. CDR3: CASSFDADSPLHF. Written as DNA, the CDR3 is TGTGCCAGCAGCTTCGATGCAGATTCACCCCTCCACTTT.

The rearrangement uses TRBV19 and TRBJ2-2; a weak D match, TRBD2 (5 bases). Germline CDR1 and CDR2: LNHDA and SQIVND (reference sequence). The germline V and J ends were trimmed by 7 bases and 13 bases, with 22 bases remaining between them. There are 14 residues in the CDR3. For the CDR3, the DNA is TGTGCCAGTACCCCGAGAGGAGGCATCGGGTTGCTGTTTTTT. Encoded protein: CASTPRGGIGLLFF.

About this clone itself: The sample contains more than one DNA sequence encoding this CDR3. The chain carries TRBV12-3 or TRBV12-4 and TRBJ2-3; D is perhaps TRBD2 (6 bases). V dropped 9 bases and J dropped 0 bases, with 10 bases sitting between them. The CDR3 loop spans 13 amino acids. As DNA, the CDR3 is TGTGCCAGTAGGCGGGACAGCACAGATACGCAGTATTTT. It codes for CASRRDSTDTQYF.

This clone was recorded only once. The V and J genes are TRBV2 and TRBJ2-1, with TRBD2 identical over 15 bases. Germline CDR1 and CDR2: SNHLY and FYNNEI. This CDR3 is 17 amino acids long. With V trimmed by 3 bases and J by 4 bases, 4 bases remained unmatched. Here the CDR3 reads CASSEPGTSGGYNEQFF. In DNA form, the CDR3 reads TGTGCCAGCAGTGAGCCTGGGACTAGCGGGGGGTACAATGAGCAGTTCTTC.

This clone was recorded at least ten times. The chain uses TRBV2 and TRBJ2-5, with D perhaps TRBD2 (6 bases). The CDR3 is made up of 15 amino acids. Germline CDR1 is SNHLY and CDR2 is FYNNEI. V was pared by 5 bases and J by 7 bases, with 20 bases between. The CDR3 region is CASSSGEVAPGTQYF. The DNA of the CDR3 is TGTGCCAGCAGTTCGGGGGAGGTAGCCCCGGGGACCCAGTACTTC.

The V gene is TRBV4-1, the J gene TRBJ1-1; TRBD1 matches at 10 bases. The V gene's germline CDR1 is MGHRA and CDR2 YSYEKL. The CDR3 loop spans 16 amino acids. The trim removed 3 bases at V and 5 bases at J, leaving 9 bases unmatched. CDR3 protein: CASSHRTGGRSTEAFF. The CDR3 DNA is TGCGCCAGCAGCCACAGGACAGGGGGTCGAAGTACTGAAGCTTTCTTT.

V and J are TRBV19 and TRBJ2-7; D unresolved. CDR1 is LNHDA and CDR2 is SQIVND in the germline V gene (reference sequence). The length of the CDR3 is 14 residues. Trimming pared 1 base from V and 5 bases from J, leaving 12 bases between. The CDR3 reads CASSIGAERDEQYF. The CDR3 region has the DNA TGTGCCAGTAGTATAGGGGCAGAGAGAGACGAGCAGTACTTC. Full variable domain (remainder filled in from reference TRBV19 and TRBJ2-7): DGGITQSPKYLFRKEGQNVTLSCEQNLNHDAMYWYRQDPGQGLRLIYYSQIVNDFQKGDIAEGYSVSREKKESFPLTVTSAQKNPTAFYLCASSIGAERDEQYFGPGTRLTVT.

This clone appeared a single time. The chain has TRBV5-3 and TRBJ1-5; 8 positions match TRBD1. Being an ORF, TRBV5-3 has a function that is uncertain. V lost 4 bases and J lost 4; bases outside the gene matches: 7. This CDR3 is built from 15 residues. CDR3 loop: CARSAGQAENQPQHF. CDR3 in DNA: TGTGCCAGAAGCGCGGGACAGGCGGAAAATCAGCCCCAGCATTTT.

The CDR3, as DNA: TGTGCCAGCAGCCGAGGGACAGGGGAAGATGGCTACACCTTC. It yields the protein CASSRGTGEDGYTF. The chain employs TRBV4-2 and TRBJ1-2; 10 positions agree with TRBD1. The V gene's germline CDR1 is LGHNA and CDR2 YNFKEQ. Trimming at V came to 4 bases and at J to 6 bases, leaving 5 bases not matched to a gene. This CDR3 spans 14 amino acids.

This clone was observed once. The CDR3 DNA reads as TGTGCCAGCAGCTTAGCTGGGGGCAGCGGCTACACCTTC. Its translation: CASSLAGGSGYTF. The V call is TRBV7-2, the J call TRBJ1-2; the D gene is possibly TRBD1 (6 bases). Deletions cut 0 bases from V and 8 bases from J, with 10 bases between. The CDR3 contains 13 residues. Germline V gives CDR1 SGHTA, CDR2 FQGNSA.

V is TRBV27 and J is TRBJ2-7, with D unresolved. The CDR3 is made up of 12 amino acids. Germline CDR1 and CDR2: MNHEY and SMNVEV (reference sequence). Trimming removed 8 bases at V and 3 bases at J, with 11 bases between. This chain's CDR3 is CASQFIVYEQYF. The CDR3 bases are TGTGCCAGCCAGTTTATCGTCTACGAGCAGTACTTC.

In its sample, this clone was seen many times. The V gene is TRBV2, the J gene TRBJ1-4; 7 bases align to TRBD1. The CDR3 runs 14 residues. In germline, CDR1 is SNHLY, CDR2 FYNNEI. Trimming removed 7 bases from V and 5 bases from J; junction bases left unmatched: 7. The DNA for the CDR3 is TGTGCCAGCAACAGACAGGGACCAAATGAAAAACTGTTTTTT. It encodes CASNRQGPNEKLFF.

The V gene is TRBV5-4, the J gene TRBJ1-2; 8 bases match TRBD1. The CDR3 contains 13 residues. Trimming at V came to 9 bases and at J to 4 bases, leaving 8 bases not matched to a gene. CDR1 and CDR2 from the germline V gene are SGHNT and YYREEE (reference sequence). CDR3 in DNA: TGTGCCACACAGGGGGGAGGGGCCTATGGCTACACCTTC. It is translated as CATQGGGAYGYTF.

The chain carries TRBV11-1 and TRBJ2-6; D gene ambiguous. The V end was cut by 5 bases, the J end by 0 bases, with 11 bases between. The CDR3 is 16 amino acids. Germline-derived CDR1 and CDR2 are SGHAT and FQDESV (reference sequence). CDR3 loop: CASSISSGSGANVLTF. The CDR3 DNA sequence: TGTGCCAGCAGCATCTCCTCGGGCTCTGGGGCCAACGTCCTGACTTTC. The full variable domain, with the rest looked up from reference TRBV11-1 and TRBJ2-6, is EAEVAQSPRYKITEKSQAVAFWCDPISGHATLYWYRQILGQGPELLVQFQDESVVDDSQLPKDRFSAERLKGVDSTLKIQPAELGDSAMYLCASSISSGSGANVLTFGAGSRLTVL.

This clone was counted many times. CDR3 coding DNA: TGCAGCGTTGAAGATCTTACGGGACAGGGGAAATACGAGCAGTACTTC. It translates to CSVEDLTGQGKYEQYF. The rearrangement joins TRBV29-1 to TRBJ2-7; 10 nucleotides agree with TRBD1. This CDR3 contains 16 residues. J gave up 4 bases and V 0 bases, and 9 bases lay outside the gene matches. Germline CDR1 reads SQVTM; CDR2 reads ANQGSEA.

The V and J genes are TRBV11-3 and TRBJ2-2; D unclear. With 5 bases removed from V and 4 bases from J, the gap between germline ends came to 14 bases. The CDR3 totals 15 residues. Per the germline V gene, CDR1 is SGHNT and CDR2 is YENEEA. The CDR3, as DNA: TGTGCCAGCAGCCCACACAGTTATAGCACCGGGGAGCTGTTTTTT. It yields the protein CASSPHSYSTGELFF.

The rearrangement uses TRBV2 and TRBJ2-7; possibly TRBD1 for D (6 bases). The V gene's germline CDR1 is SNHLY and CDR2 FYNNEI. CDR3 size: 12 residues. The V end lost 11 bases, the J end lost 0 bases, and 11 bases lay between the germline ends. As DNA, the CDR3 is TGTGCCGTCGGGACATACTCCTACGAGCAGTACTTC. Translated: CAVGTYSYEQYF.